This TCR beta chain appears in the sequencing data of a study of blood T cell repertoires in COVID-19 (dated by TCRdb to the early 2020s). Turning to the overall study: Collaborator samples came from the United States, Italy and Spain and covered acute and convalescent phases of COVID-19. HLA class I and class II types, where available, came from metadata supplied by the sample provider rather than from assay-based typing. The dataset comprised deeply sampled blood TCRbeta repertoires from subjects exposed to, actively infected with, or recovered from COVID-19. The repertoires were released in a freely available public database meant as a resource for research on the immune response to SARS-CoV-2. Samples were obtained from the ongoing ImmuneRACE study (first 160 participants) and from about 1,300 subjects provided by 6 global collaborators. The sample metadata nearly always contained a de-identified subject ID, COVID-19 status, age in years and sex. The material from the prospective study consisted of cDNA or gDNA derived from T cells, B-cell-depleted T cells, or PBMCs.

Participants in the prospective study were aged about 18 to 95 years, lived in under 30 United States geographic areas, and enrolled through a virtual design. Cohort assignment in the prospective study relied on participant-reported clinical history from a screening survey and a study questionnaire. Recovered participants in ImmuneRACE Cohort 3 were defined by two consecutive negative NP/OP PCR tests, clearance by a healthcare professional, or resolution of symptoms. Mobile phlebotomists in the prospective study collected whole blood, serum and a nasopharyngeal or oropharyngeal swab from every participant. Additional blood draws and questionnaires over an approximately two-month period could optionally be provided by prospective study participants. Before DNA extraction, blood samples from the prospective study were shipped at room temperature or frozen. Broad study findings and their caveats: The quantity of clinical and demographic metadata differed by source and by participant and was supplied without curation.

Comment on this clone: Its antigen remains unidentified. No clone much larger than this one lies a single base away; base qualities are absent.

TCRbeta CDR3 regions were amplified from genomic DNA by means of the immunoSEQ Assay, a bias-controlled multiplex PCR. As for the authors' bioinformatics: Within the assay, amplification of reference gene primers was used to estimate how many nucleated cells each sample contained. To quantify the absolute abundance of each unique TCRbeta CDR3 rearrangement, sequence reads were collapsed and filtered. Productive Simpson clonality was computed per sample as the square root of Simpson's diversity index over productive rearrangements. The immuneACCESS repertoire file appears here via TCRdb, limited to in-frame rearrangements. These files lack a portion of the clones; in checked studies, under half of the deficit traces to unresolved V genes, and the cause of the others is not known. The V and J calls and clone size are taken from that table; D and trimming were inferred from the DNA. Recorded for this sample are 300,000 to 350,000 clones; approximately 90% of them occurred a single time. The ten top clones hold 8% to 9.5% of the sample.

This receptor was taken from a young woman who had recovered from COVID-19. The sequenced material came from PBMCs or T cells enriched from blood (not recorded which).

The DNA reads as follows: TGTGCCACCAGTGATCAGGGGTTTGGGGCCAACGTCCTGACTTTC. The translation is CATSDQGFGANVLTF. This chain is built from TRBV24-1 and TRBJ2-6; TRBD1 might be the D gene, on 6 matching bases. CDR1 KGHDR and CDR2 SFDVKD are derived from the germline V gene. The trim is 3 bases for V and 3 bases for J, with a gap of 8 bases between the germline ends. Including the terminal cysteine and phenylalanine, the CDR3 comprises 15 residues. Just CDR3 DNA is preserved here, 45 bases in frame from base 1.